This T cell receptor (beta chain) came from a study of blood T cell repertoires in COVID-19. The wider study: From the United States, Italy and Spain came samples of acute and convalescent COVID-19.

V dropped 1 base and J dropped 0; count of bases not matched to a gene: 1. Germline V gene lookup returns CDR1 LNHNV and CDR2 YYDKDF (reference sequence). This CDR3 is built from 16 residues. In the source study's methods: The authors estimated nucleated cell counts from reference gene primer amplification. Clones were read by immunoSEQ multiplex PCR, and TCRdb kept only the in-frame ones, dropping some. The V and J calls and clone size are taken from that table; D and trimming were inferred from the DNA. The sample contains approximately 250,000 clones, around 87% of which appear only once. Sequencing used peripheral blood. The chain combines TRBV15 with TRBJ1-5; 9 bases agree with TRBD1. The sequence came from a woman aged 60-70 years with COVID-19, enrolled during active disease. The CDR3 region is CATSRGDRVSNQPQHF. In DNA form, the CDR3 reads TGTGCCACCAGCAGAGGGGACAGGGTTAGCAATCAGCCCCAGCATTTT.